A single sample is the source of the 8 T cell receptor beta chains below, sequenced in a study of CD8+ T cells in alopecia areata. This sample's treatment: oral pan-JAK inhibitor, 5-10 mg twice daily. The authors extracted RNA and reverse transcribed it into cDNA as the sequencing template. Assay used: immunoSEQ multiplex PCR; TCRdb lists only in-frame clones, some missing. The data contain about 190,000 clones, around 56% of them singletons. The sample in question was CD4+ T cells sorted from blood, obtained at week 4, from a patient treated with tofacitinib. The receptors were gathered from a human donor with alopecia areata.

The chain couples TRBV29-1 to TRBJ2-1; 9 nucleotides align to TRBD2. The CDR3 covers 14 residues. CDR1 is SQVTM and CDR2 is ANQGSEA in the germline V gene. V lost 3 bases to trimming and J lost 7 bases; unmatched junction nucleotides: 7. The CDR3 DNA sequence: TGCAGCGTTGAGGCGGGAGGGCCGAGTAATGAGCAGTTCTTC. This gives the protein CSVEAGGPSNEQFF.

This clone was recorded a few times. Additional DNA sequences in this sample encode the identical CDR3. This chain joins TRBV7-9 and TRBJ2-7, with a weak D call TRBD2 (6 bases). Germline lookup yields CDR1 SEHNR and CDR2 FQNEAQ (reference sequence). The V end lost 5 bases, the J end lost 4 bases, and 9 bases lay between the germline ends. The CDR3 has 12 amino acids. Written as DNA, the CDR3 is TGTGCCAGCAGCCTCAGCGGGTACGAGCAGTACTTC. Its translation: CASSLSGYEQYF.

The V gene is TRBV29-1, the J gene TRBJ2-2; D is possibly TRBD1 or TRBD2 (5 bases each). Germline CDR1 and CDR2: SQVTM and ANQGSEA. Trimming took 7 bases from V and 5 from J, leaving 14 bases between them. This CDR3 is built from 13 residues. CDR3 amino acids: CSANPWGTGELFF. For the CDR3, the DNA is TGCAGCGCCAATCCTTGGGGGACCGGGGAGCTGTTTTTT.

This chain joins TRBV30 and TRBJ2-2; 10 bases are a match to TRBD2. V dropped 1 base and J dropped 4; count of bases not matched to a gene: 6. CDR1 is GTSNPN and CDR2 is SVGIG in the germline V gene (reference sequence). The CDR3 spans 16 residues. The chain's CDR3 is CAWSASGRGGTGELFF. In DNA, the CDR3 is TGTGCCTGGAGTGCTAGCGGGAGAGGTGGCACCGGGGAGCTGTTTTTT.

The CDR3 sequence: CASSEGQPPGGTEAFF. CDR3 DNA sequence: TGTGCCAGCAGCGAGGGACAGCCCCCAGGGGGGACTGAAGCTTTCTTT. This sequence joins TRBV7-8 and TRBJ1-1; 7 bases match TRBD1. The CDR3 totals 16 residues. In germline, CDR1 is SGHVS, CDR2 FQNEAQ. V lost 5 bases and J lost 5; bases outside the gene matches: 14.

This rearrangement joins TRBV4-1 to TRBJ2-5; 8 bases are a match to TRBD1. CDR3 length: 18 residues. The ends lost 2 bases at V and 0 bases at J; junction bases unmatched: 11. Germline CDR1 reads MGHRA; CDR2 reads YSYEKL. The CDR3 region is CASSQTLGTGGYQETQYF. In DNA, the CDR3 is TGCGCCAGCAGCCAAACCCTGGGAACAGGGGGGTACCAAGAGACCCAGTACTTC.

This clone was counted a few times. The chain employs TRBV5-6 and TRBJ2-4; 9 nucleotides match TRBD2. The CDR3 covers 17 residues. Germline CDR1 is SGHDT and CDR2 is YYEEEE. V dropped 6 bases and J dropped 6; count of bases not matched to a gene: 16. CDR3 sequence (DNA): TGTGCCAGCACTCGCAGGCCTAGCGGGATAGGCGGAAACATTCAGTACTTC. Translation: CASTRRPSGIGGNIQYF.

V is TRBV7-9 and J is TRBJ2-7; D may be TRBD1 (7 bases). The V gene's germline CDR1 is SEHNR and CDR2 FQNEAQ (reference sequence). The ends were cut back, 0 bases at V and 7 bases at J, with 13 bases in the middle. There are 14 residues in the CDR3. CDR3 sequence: CASSLAKAGGEQYF. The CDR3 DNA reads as TGTGCCAGCAGCTTAGCGAAGGCAGGGGGGGAGCAGTACTTC.